The T cell receptor (beta chain) described here comes from a study of naive and memory T cell subsets. Study-level findings and limits: Gini index rose across naive, CM, EM and EMRA in CD4 and CD8. Naive repertoires, especially CD8, held a few larger clonotypes, possibly memory cells re-expressing CD45RA.

An equimolar mix of two oligonucleotides served as the beta constant-region primer for TRBC1 and TRBC2. Nested alpha and beta constant-region primers with the SP2 primer drove four PCR rounds on ligated cDNA. TCRdb analysed the UMI-ligation and nested PCR reads with MiXCR anew, one entry per CDR3 protein. The sample lists more than 95,000 distinct CDR3 sequences, 13% to 15% occurring once. Unmatched junction bases numbered 5, after V lost 7 bases and J lost 3 bases. Per the germline V gene, CDR1 is SQVTM and CDR2 is ANQGSEA. The CDR3 is 13 amino acids. Points on this clonotype: Antigen: not known.

Four subsets defined by CD45RA and CD27 were sorted after CD3, CD4, CD8 and live/dead staining. The sequence was collected from a human donor in good health. The chain links TRBV29-1 to TRBJ2-1; 8 bases are shared with TRBD2. The sample consisted of naive CD8+ T cells from blood. This chain's CDR3 is CSAAGDGYNEQFF. The CDR3 DNA is TGCAGCGCAGCGGGAGATGGCTACAATGAGCAGTTCTTC.